This T cell receptor (beta chain) was profiled in a study of regulatory T cells in long-lasting Graves disease. The time point was: persistent/refractory GD, antithyroid drugs over 5 years with positive TRAb. There was RNA extracted from PBMCs, and the TCR library was made from it. Diagnosing Graves' disease relied on the American Thyroid Association guidelines. Many counts were recorded for this clonotype. Its antigen is still unknown. Trimming pared 3 bases from V and 3 bases from J, leaving 14 bases between. The CDR3 is 15 amino acids. Germline CDR1 is LNHDA and CDR2 is SQIVND (reference sequence). Study-level points and caveats: Persistent disease preferred TRBV28, TRBJ1-2 and TRBJ2-5. Newly diagnosed patients had higher TCR diversity than persistent Graves' patients did.

For TCR beta, libraries came from iRepertoire HTBI primers and Arm-PCR of CDR3 regions. Authors' methods: Taken together, the samples had roughly 63 TRBV and approximately 15 TRBJ segments identified. TCRdb processed the multiplex PCR reads anew with MiXCR; each CDR3 protein has one entry. The V and J calls reflect TCRdb's pipeline rather than the authors' work. The sample has about 310,000 distinct CDR3 sequences, more than 20% seen once. This specimen was peripheral blood mononuclear cells (PBMCs), taken when the disease was refractory, from a patient treated with antithyroid drugs. This receptor was identified in a female donor with Graves disease. This chain uses TRBV19 with TRBJ1-1; the D is unclear. The DNA of the CDR3 is TGTGCCAGTAGTATGTGGTCAGGTCGAGACACTGAAGCTTTCTTT. It yields the protein CASSMWSGRDTEAFF.